The present TCR beta chain was sequenced within a study of PD-1 blockade in classical Hodgkin lymphoma. Assay used: immunoSEQ multiplex PCR; TCRdb lists only in-frame clones, some missing. Of 21,000 or so clones in the sample, 80% are singletons; the top ten hold about a sixth. In every patient, relapse followed autologous stem cell transplantation, while exposure to brentuximab vedotin differed. The best responses consisted of complete response, partial response or progressive disease. Study-level findings and limits: Whoever responded completely had baseline diversity much like that seen in newly diagnosed patients. Baseline TCR diversity was reportedly lower in newly diagnosed patients than healthy donors. Possibly reflecting disease activity or prior therapy, repertoire differences have causes that remain undefined.

Comments on this clone: As yet, its antigen is unknown.

Per germline, CDR1 MNHNS and CDR2 SASEGT. Trimming left V 2 bases short and J 2 bases short, with 13 bases between. This CDR3 has 15 amino acids. The clonotype comes from a human donor with classical Hodgkin lymphoma. The sample here was peripheral blood mononuclear cells (PBMCs), taken before the second cycle of nivolumab. The chain carries TRBV6-1 and TRBJ2-7; D tentatively reads TRBD1 or TRBD2 (5 bases each). The CDR3 region is CASSEYGTEAYEQYV. In DNA form, the CDR3 reads TGTGCCAGCAGTGAATATGGGACGGAGGCCTACGAGCAGTACGTC.